A single sample gave rise to the 6 T cell receptor beta chains below, sequenced in a study of cytomegalovirus exposure and HLA in healthy donors. The PCR employed 60 Vbeta primers together with 13 Jbeta primers. Some clones are missing from TCRdb's copy, which holds only in-frame ones; the method was immunoSEQ multiplex PCR. This repertoire shows 200,000 or so clones, roughly three quarters found once; its top ten account for around 1.7%. Input material: PBMCs. The source is a man aged 50 or older in good health and CMV-seronegative.

This chain joins TRBV25-1 and TRBJ1-5; D not certain. Deletions cut 3 bases from V and 1 base from J, with 13 bases between. This CDR3 contains 16 residues. Germline values: CDR1 MGHDK, CDR2 SYGVNS. As DNA, the CDR3 is TGTGCCAGCAGTGAGGGAGGGTCGCGGAGCAATCAGCCCCAGCATTTT. Amino acids: CASSEGGSRSNQPQHF.

The rearrangement links TRBV5-1 to TRBJ1-2; no definite D call. This CDR3 has 14 residues. V was trimmed by 1 base and J by 3 bases, leaving 10 bases between them. Germline V gene data show CDR1 as SGHRS and CDR2 as YFSETQ. The CDR3 region has the DNA TGCGCCAGCAGCTTGCGGGAAGCCGACTATGGCTACACCTTC. It encodes CASSLREADYGYTF.

The V gene is TRBV7-9, the J gene TRBJ1-1; D perhaps matches TRBD1 (5 bases). V was shortened by 2 bases and J by 1 base, with 11 bases between the two germline ends. CDR1 is SEHNR and CDR2 is FQNEAQ in the germline V gene (reference sequence). The CDR3 loop spans 15 amino acids. The CDR3 DNA sequence: TGTGCCAGCAGCTTAATGCTAGGGGCGAACACTGAAGCTTTCTTT. This codes for CASSLMLGANTEAFF.

The V call is TRBV19, the J call TRBJ2-5; D perhaps matches TRBD2 (7 bases). Germline lookup yields CDR1 LNHDA and CDR2 SQIVND (reference sequence). V shed 4 bases and J shed 4 bases, with 19 bases lying between them. The CDR3 is made up of 16 amino acids. The CDR3 loop reads CASSRGGGAWTETQYF. In DNA, the CDR3 is TGTGCCAGTAGTAGGGGCGGGGGCGCTTGGACAGAGACCCAGTACTTC. Filled out from reference TRBV19 and TRBJ2-5, the complete variable domain reads DGGITQSPKYLFRKEGQNVTLSCEQNLNHDAMYWYRQDPGQGLRLIYYSQIVNDFQKGDIAEGYSVSREKKESFPLTVTSAQKNPTAFYLCASSRGGGAWTETQYFGPGTRLLVL.

Turning to this clone: This CDR3 is also generated by other DNA sequences in the sample. J is TRBJ1-5 and V is TRBV9; possibly TRBD1 for D (5 bases). Germline loops: CDR1 SGDLS, CDR2 YYNGEE. CDR3 size: 15 residues. The V gene lost 0 bases and the J gene lost 2 bases, with 9 bases spanning the gap. CDR3 sequence reads: CASSVGQGGNQPQHF. CDR3 nucleotide sequence: TGTGCCAGCAGCGTAGGCCAGGGTGGCAATCAGCCCCAGCATTTT.

This chain connects TRBV2 to TRBJ2-4, with no clear D. In germline, CDR1 is SNHLY, CDR2 FYNNEI. This CDR3 has 15 amino acids. The germline V and J ends were trimmed by 6 bases and 0 bases, with 12 bases remaining between them. The CDR3, as DNA: TGTGCCAGCAGCGTAGACATCCTAGCCAAAAACATTCAGTACTTC. Its translation: CASSVDILAKNIQYF.